These 6 T cell receptor beta chains were all obtained from the same sample, sequenced in a study of radiation and T cells in renal cell carcinoma. Clones were sequenced by immunoSEQ multiplex PCR, and TCRdb holds only the in-frame ones, with some missing. The table shows roughly 170,000 clones, with 88% occurring only once. Time point meaning: blood 4 weeks post-SBRT, at nephrectomy. As for treatment: 15 Gy SBRT to primary tumor, nephrectomy 4 weeks later. The source was blood, collected from a patient whose treatment included radiotherapy and nephrectomy. The receptors derive from a woman in her fifties or sixties with renal cell carcinoma.

V gene TRBV6-1 combines with J gene TRBJ1-1; 7 positions match TRBD1. This CDR3 has 14 amino acids. V trimming: 4 bases; J trimming: 3 bases; junction bases outside the gene matches: 5. CDR1 and CDR2 (germline): MNHNS, SASEGT. The CDR3 here is CASSVQGVYTEAFF. Here the CDR3 DNA reads TGTGCCAGCAGTGTCCAGGGGGTATACACTGAAGCTTTCTTT.

The sample holds one count of this clone. V and J are TRBV4-1 and TRBJ1-4; weak D call: TRBD1 (6 bases). CDR3 length equals 16 residues. The V end lost 1 base, the J end lost 0 bases, and 9 bases lay between the germline ends. CDR1 and CDR2 (germline): MGHRA, YSYEKL. CDR3 amino acids: CASSQGNRATNEKLFF. Written as DNA, the CDR3 is TGCGCCAGCAGCCAAGGAAACAGGGCAACTAATGAAAAACTGTTTTTT.

The chain couples TRBV4-1 to TRBJ1-6; D is undetermined. V lost 1 base to trimming and J lost 8 bases, with 15 bases between them. There are 16 residues in the CDR3. Germline-derived CDR1 and CDR2 are MGHRA and YSYEKL. The CDR3 loop reads CASSQVLAGSDSPLHF. CDR3 nucleotide sequence: TGCGCCAGCAGCCAAGTTTTGGCAGGATCTGATTCACCCCTCCACTTT.

The chain uses TRBV2 and TRBJ2-1; TRBD2 aligns across 8 bases. This CDR3 is built from 14 residues. Germline V lookup: CDR1 SNHLY, CDR2 FYNNEI. The J segment lost 8 bases and the V segment lost 1 base, leaving 4 bases of the junction unmatched. In DNA form, the CDR3 reads TGTGCCAGCAGTGAAGGACTAGCGAGCGATGAGCAGTTCTTC. Its protein is CASSEGLASDEQFF.

The chain recombines TRBV7-2 with TRBJ1-2; 7 nucleotides agree with TRBD1. Trimming cost V 5 bases and J 0 bases; bases outside gene matches: 12. This CDR3 is 17 amino acids long. The germline V gene has CDR1 SGHTA and CDR2 FQGNSA. This chain's CDR3 is CASSSTGDTGANYGYTF. As DNA, the CDR3 is TGTGCCAGCAGCAGTACCGGGGACACAGGGGCTAACTATGGCTACACCTTC.

The chain recombines TRBV11-2 with TRBJ2-1; 9 positions agree with TRBD2. Trimming at V came to 6 bases and at J to 2 bases, leaving 5 bases not matched to a gene. The CDR3 extends over 15 amino acids. Germline V gene data show CDR1 as SGHAT and CDR2 as FQNNGV. This CDR3 is CASSYSGGPYNEQFF. CDR3 sequence (DNA): TGTGCCAGCAGTTATAGCGGGGGTCCCTACAATGAGCAGTTCTTC.